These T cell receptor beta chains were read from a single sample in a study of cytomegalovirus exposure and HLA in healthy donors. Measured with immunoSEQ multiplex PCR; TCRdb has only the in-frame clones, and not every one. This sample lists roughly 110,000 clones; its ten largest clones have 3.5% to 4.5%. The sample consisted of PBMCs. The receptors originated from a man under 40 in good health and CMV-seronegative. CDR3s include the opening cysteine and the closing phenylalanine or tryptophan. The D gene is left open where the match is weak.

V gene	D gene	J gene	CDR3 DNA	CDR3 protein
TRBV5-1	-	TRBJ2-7	TGCGCCAGCAGCTTGGATAGGGGGAGAGGCGAGCAGTACTTC	CASSLDRGRGEQYF
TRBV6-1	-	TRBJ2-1	TGTGCCAGCAGTGGAGGTGTCAGCTCCTACAATGAGCAGTTCTTC	CASSGGVSSYNEQFF
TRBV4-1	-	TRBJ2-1	TGCGCCAGCAGCCTGCGGAGGGGCGACAATGAGCAGTTCTTC	CASSLRRGDNEQFF
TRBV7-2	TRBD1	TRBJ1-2	TGTGCCAGCAGCTTAGCGGCCAACCCCGGACAGGGCTATGGCTACACCTTC	CASSLAANPGQGYGYTF
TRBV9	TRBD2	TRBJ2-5	TGTGCCAGCAGCGTAAGCCCTAGCGGGGGACAAGAGACCCAGTACTTC	CASSVSPSGGQETQYF
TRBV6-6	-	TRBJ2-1	TGTGCCAGCAGTTATAAGGAGCCCCTAGAGCAGTTCTTC	CASSYKEPLEQFF
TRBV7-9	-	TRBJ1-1	TGTGCCAGCAGCTTCCAGGGAGGCACTGAAGCTTTCTTT	CASSFQGGTEAFF
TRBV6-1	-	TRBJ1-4	TGTGCCAGCACCGAAGTAGCCCGTCGTGAAAAACTGTTTTTT	CASTEVARREKLFF
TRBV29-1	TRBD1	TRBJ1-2	TGCAGCGCCATTCTAGGGACAGTCTATGGCTACACCTTC	CSAILGTVYGYTF
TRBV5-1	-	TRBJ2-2	TGCGCCAGCAGCTTGGCGGAGGATCCGTCCGGGGAGCTGTTTTTT	CASSLAEDPSGELFF
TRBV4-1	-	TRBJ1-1	TGCGCCAGCAGCCACCCCCCCCGGACAGAAAACACTGAAGCTTTCTTT	CASSHPPRTENTEAFF
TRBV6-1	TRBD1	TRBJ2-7	TGTGCCAGCAGTGAAAGAGTCCCGGGACAGGGCGCCGAGCAGTACTTC	CASSERVPGQGAEQYF
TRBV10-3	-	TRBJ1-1	TGTGCCATCAGCCGACCCGGGGTGAACACTGAAGCTTTCTTT	CAISRPGVNTEAFF
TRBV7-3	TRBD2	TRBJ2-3	TGTGCCAGCAGCCCAAAAGTACTAGCGGGGGGGCTAACAGATACGCAGTATTTT	CASSPKVLAGGLTDTQYF
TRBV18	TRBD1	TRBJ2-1	TGTGCCAGCTCACCGGGGACAGGGACCAATGAGCAGTTCTTC	CASSPGTGTNEQFF
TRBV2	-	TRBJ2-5	TGTGCCAGCAGTGACGAAGAGACCCAGTACTTC	CASSDEETQYF
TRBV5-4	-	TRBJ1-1	TGTGCCAGCAGCGCTTTGCAGGGGCCCACTGAAGCTTTCTTT	CASSALQGPTEAFF
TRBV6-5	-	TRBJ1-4	TGTGCCAGCAGTTACTCGATGGGGGGGGAAAAACTGTTTTTT	CASSYSMGGEKLFF
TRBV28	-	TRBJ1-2	TGTGCCAGCAGTTCGCCGGGTCCCTATGGCTACACCTTC	CASSSPGPYGYTF
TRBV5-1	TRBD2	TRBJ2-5	TGCGCCAGCAGCCCCGCGGGGGGGCCCGGAGAGACCCAGTACTTC	CASSPAGGPGETQYF
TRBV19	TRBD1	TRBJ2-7	TGTGCCAGTACCCCCTCGACAGGGGGAACCTACGAGCAGTACTTC	CASTPSTGGTYEQYF
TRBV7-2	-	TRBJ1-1	TGTGCCAGCAGCTTATCCCGGGGGGAAGCTTTCTTT	CASSLSRGEAFF
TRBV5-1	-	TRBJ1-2	TGCGCCAGCAGCAACTTAGCTAACTATGGCTACACCTTC	CASSNLANYGYTF
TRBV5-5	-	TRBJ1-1	TGTGCCAGCACTCGACAGTCGACCGTCCCCATCACTGAAGCTTTCTTT	CASTRQSTVPITEAFF